This T cell receptor beta chain was sequenced during a study of blood T cell repertoires in COVID-19. The table came from immunoSEQ multiplex PCR; TCRdb's copy has only in-frame clones and leaves some out. Of some 240,000 clones listed, around 80% are singletons. The receptor was derived from a middle-aged woman who had recovered from COVID-19. Source material: peripheral blood.

The CDR3 is CASSLGLDNEQYF. CDR3 DNA sequence: TGTGCCAGCAGCTTGGGGCTGGACAACGAGCAGTACTTC. The chain couples TRBV11-2 to TRBJ2-7, with TRBD1 as a possible D gene (5 bases). CDR1 is SGHAT and CDR2 is FQNNGV in the germline V gene. The CDR3 runs to 13 residues. V was pared by 3 bases and J by 5 bases, with 11 bases between.